This T cell receptor beta chain was documented in a study of shared clonotypes between healthy human individuals. CDR3 length: 16 amino acids. V lost 0 bases and J lost 0, with 9 bases in between. Per germline, CDR1 SGHTA and CDR2 FQGNSA. Assay used: immunoSEQ multiplex PCR; TCRdb lists only in-frame clones, some missing. The sample includes a few hundred thousand clones, 96% of them seen just once. The chain links TRBV7-2 to TRBJ2-1; D is unresolved. This TCR derives from a man younger than 45 in good health. Sequencing was carried out using memory CD8+ T cells sorted from blood. Subset given: CD45RO+ cells pooled with CCR7-negative TemRA cells. DNA of the CDR3: TGTGCCAGCAGCTTAGCCTGGAGCAGCTCCTACAATGAGCAGTTCTTC. It yields the protein CASSLAWSSSYNEQFF.